These T cell receptor beta chains were read from a single sample in a study of T cells of healthy individuals. TCRdb ran MiXCR on the 5' RACE reads and lists one entry per CDR3 protein. The table has 35,000 to 45,000 distinct CDR3 sequences, 4% to 5% seen once. These receptors originate from a human donor in good health. Both conserved end residues are part of each CDR3. Each record gives: clone size, J gene, D gene, V gene, CDR3 DNA, CDR3 protein. D genes are given only for firm matches. Size is stated for part of the rows, as once, few or many counts, or as a class when the clone is expanded.

>.|TRBJ1-2|TRBD1|TRBV7-2
TGTGCCAGCAGCTCCCAGGGGGCATTGGGTGGCTACACCTTC
CASSSQGALGGYTF
>many|TRBJ1-2|.|TRBV12-3/TRBV12-4
TGTGCCAGCAGTTTGGTCCGTGGCTATGGCTACACCTTC
CASSLVRGYGYTF
>few|TRBJ1-2|.|TRBV5-1
TGCGCCAGCAGCTTGGCAGGGGACTATGGCTACACCTTC
CASSLAGDYGYTF
>many|TRBJ2-3|TRBD1|TRBV10-2
TGCGCCAGCAGCGGGACAGATAGCACAGATACGCAGTATTTT
CASSGTDSTDTQYF
>many|TRBJ2-2|.|TRBV29-1
TGCAGCACCGGGACTCCACCCGGGGAGCTGTTTTTT
CSTGTPPGELFF
>.|TRBJ1-6|TRBD1|TRBV6-1
TGTGCCAGCAGTGAAGCGGTCCGGACAGGGGACTCACCCCTCCACTTT
CASSEAVRTGDSPLHF
>few|TRBJ2-1|.|TRBV6-5
TGTGCCAGCAGTTTAACTTATACAGGGTCTGAGCAGTTCTTC
CASSLTYTGSEQFF
>many|TRBJ1-2|.|TRBV6-1
TGTGCCAGCAGTGAAGCATACTACACCTTC
CASSEAYYTF
>.|TRBJ1-2|.|TRBV2
TGTGCCAGCAGTGAAAATGCTTTGGGGGGGCATGGCTACACCTTC
CASSENALGGHGYTF
>many|TRBJ1-1|TRBD1|TRBV7-8
TGTGCCAGCAGCTTGGGACGGCAGGGGGACACTGAAGCTTTCTTT
CASSLGRQGDTEAFF
>many|TRBJ2-3|TRBD2|TRBV6-5
TGTGCCAGCAGTTCTAGCGGGAGGGCCACAGATACGCAGTATTTT
CASSSSGRATDTQYF
>.|TRBJ1-5|.|TRBV10-3
TGTGCCATCAGTGACCCCGCCGTGGGGGTGGGTCAGCCCCAGCATTTT
CAISDPAVGVGQPQHF
>many|TRBJ1-1|.|TRBV10-3
TGTGCCATCAGGGCTGAGGGAAACACTGAAGCTTTCTTT
CAIRAEGNTEAFF
>.|TRBJ2-5|.|TRBV6-5
TGTGCCAGCAGAGTGACAGGAAAAGAGACCCAGTACTTC
CASRVTGKETQYF
>.|TRBJ2-3|.|TRBV20-1
TGCAGTGCTAGAGCGGCTAGCCTCACAGATACGCAGTATTTT
CSARAASLTDTQYF
>.|TRBJ2-1|TRBD2|TRBV6-4
TGTGCCAGCAGTTCCACTAGCGGGAGTGGTAATGAGCAGTTCTTC
CASSSTSGSGNEQFF
>few|TRBJ1-4|TRBD1|TRBV2
TGTGCCAGCAGTGAATCTCCGGGACAGGGCGTCGAAAAACTGTTTTTT
CASSESPGQGVEKLFF
>many|TRBJ2-7|TRBD1|TRBV12-3/TRBV12-4
TGTGCCAGCAGCCGGGACAGGCGGTCCGAGCAGTACTTC
CASSRDRRSEQYF
>many|TRBJ1-1|.|TRBV27
TGTGCCAGCAGTGAATACCGCAGGGGTCGGACTGAAGCTTTCTTT
CASSEYRRGRTEAFF
>many|TRBJ1-1|.|TRBV12-3/TRBV12-4
TGTGCCAGCAGTTTAGGCCGGACGGGGACTGAAGCTTTCTTT
CASSLGRTGTEAFF
>once|TRBJ2-5|.|TRBV6-1
TGTGCCAGCAGTGAGATCCCGGGCCGGCAAGAGACCCAGTACTTC
CASSEIPGRQETQYF
>many|TRBJ1-2|.|TRBV20-1
TGCAGTGCTACAAATTCCTACAGGGAGAAGAACTATGGCTACACCTTC
CSATNSYREKNYGYTF
>few|TRBJ2-7|.|TRBV7-9
TGTGCCAGCAGCCAAGTTAGCGGAAGCCCCTACGAGCAGTACTTC
CASSQVSGSPYEQYF
>many|TRBJ2-7|.|TRBV29-1
TGCAGCGTCCAGGGTCCGTACGAGCAGTACTTC
CSVQGPYEQYF
>many|TRBJ2-7|TRBD1|TRBV2
TGTGCCAGCAGACTTCGACAGGGTACCGTCGAGCAGTACTTC
CASRLRQGTVEQYF
>few|TRBJ1-1|TRBD1|TRBV5-1
TGCGCCAGCAGGCAAGGGACAGGGAGGACCACTGAAGCTTTCTTT
CASRQGTGRTTEAFF
>.|TRBJ2-1|.|TRBV20-1
TGCAGTGCTAGAGTTGCAGTTAGACTCAATGAGCAGTTCTTC
CSARVAVRLNEQFF
>many|TRBJ1-4|.|TRBV18
TGTGCCAGCTCACCTACCCGACAGCATAATGAAAAACTGTTTTTT
CASSPTRQHNEKLFF
>many|TRBJ2-5|TRBD1|TRBV12-3/TRBV12-4
TGTGCCAGCAGATCGACAGGGAAAGAGACCCAGTACTTC
CASRSTGKETQYF
>many|TRBJ1-1|.|TRBV9
TGTGCCAGCAGCCCCCGACAGGCGAACACTGAAGCTTTCTTT
CASSPRQANTEAFF
>many|TRBJ2-2|TRBD1|TRBV9
TGTGCCAGCAGCGTAGCACAGGGGAAGAACACCGGGGAGCTGTTTTTT
CASSVAQGKNTGELFF
>.|TRBJ1-5|.|TRBV12-3/TRBV12-4
TGTGCCAGCAGTTTAGCAAGCGGAAATCAGCCCCAGCATTTT
CASSLASGNQPQHF
>few|TRBJ1-2|TRBD1|TRBV5-1
TGCGCCAGCAGCTTTCAGGGGGCGCGCTATGGCTACACCTTC
CASSFQGARYGYTF
>many|TRBJ1-2|.|TRBV10-3
TGTGCCATCAGTGAGCTGGCCAGGGCGGGTGGCTACACCTTC
CAISELARAGGYTF
>many|TRBJ2-2|TRBD1|TRBV7-3
TGTGCCAGCAGCTTGTCAGGGGGCGCAAGTACCGGGGAGCTGTTTTTT
CASSLSGGASTGELFF
>.|TRBJ2-2|.|TRBV29-1
TGCAGCGTTGAGTTTCCCTTGTCAGAGAACACCGGGGAGCTGTTTTTT
CSVEFPLSENTGELFF
>.|TRBJ2-5|.|TRBV20-1
TGCAGTGCTGCGGGGCCCCCCTACGAGACCCAGTACTTC
CSAAGPPYETQYF
>many|TRBJ2-3|.|TRBV24-1
TGTGCCACCAGTGATTCAGGAGCAGGATACCGCACAGATACGCAGTATTTT
CATSDSGAGYRTDTQYF
>.|TRBJ1-6|TRBD1|TRBV19
TGTGCCAGTAGTTCGGGACAGTCTTTCCCCCTCCACTTT
CASSSGQSFPLHF
>.|TRBJ1-6|.|TRBV20-1
TGCAGTGCTAGAGTAGGATCACCCCTCCACTTT
CSARVGSPLHF
>many|TRBJ2-7|.|TRBV6-5
TGTGCCAGCAGTTACTCCTTCGGGGGTTCCTACGAGCAGTACTTC
CASSYSFGGSYEQYF
>.|TRBJ2-1|.|TRBV12-3/TRBV12-4
TGTGCCAGCAGCCCTATTAGCGAGGCCCGGGGGTTCTTC
CASSPISEARGFF
>.|TRBJ1-1|.|TRBV12-5
TGTGCTAGTGGTTTTGAGAAAACTGAAGCTTTCTTT
CASGFEKTEAFF
>many|TRBJ2-3|TRBD1|TRBV5-1
TGCGCCAGCAGCCGAAGGGGGACAGGGGAGACAGATACGCAGTATTTT
CASSRRGTGETDTQYF
>.|TRBJ1-6|.|TRBV27
TGTGCCAGCACCTACGACAGAAGCTCCTATAATTCACCCCTCCACTTT
CASTYDRSSYNSPLHF
>.|TRBJ2-3|TRBD2|TRBV11-2
TGTGCCAGCAGCTTAGGGAGACTAGCGGGAGCCAACACAGATACGCAGTATTTT
CASSLGRLAGANTDTQYF
>.|TRBJ1-1|.|TRBV5-1
TGCGCCAGCAGCCCCGACAGCACCGAAGCTTTCTTT
CASSPDSTEAFF